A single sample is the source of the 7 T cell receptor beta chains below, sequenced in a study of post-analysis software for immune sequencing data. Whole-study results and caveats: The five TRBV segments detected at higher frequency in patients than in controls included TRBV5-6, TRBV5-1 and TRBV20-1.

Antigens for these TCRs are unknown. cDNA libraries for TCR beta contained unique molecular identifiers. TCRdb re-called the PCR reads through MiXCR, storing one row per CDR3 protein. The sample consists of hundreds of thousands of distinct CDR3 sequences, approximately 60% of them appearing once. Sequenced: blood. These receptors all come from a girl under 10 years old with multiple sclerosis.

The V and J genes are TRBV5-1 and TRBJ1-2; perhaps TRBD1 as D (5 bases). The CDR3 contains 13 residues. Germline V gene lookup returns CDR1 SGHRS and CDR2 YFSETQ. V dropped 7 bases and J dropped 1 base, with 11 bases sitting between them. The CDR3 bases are TGCGCCAGCTCAGCGACAGATAACTATGGCTACACCTTC. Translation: CASSATDNYGYTF.

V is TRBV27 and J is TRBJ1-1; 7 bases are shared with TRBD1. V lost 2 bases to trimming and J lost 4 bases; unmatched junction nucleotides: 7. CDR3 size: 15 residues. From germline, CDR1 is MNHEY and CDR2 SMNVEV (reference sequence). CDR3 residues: CASSLLSGGTTEAFF. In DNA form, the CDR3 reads TGTGCCAGCAGTTTACTCTCAGGGGGAACCACTGAAGCTTTCTTT.

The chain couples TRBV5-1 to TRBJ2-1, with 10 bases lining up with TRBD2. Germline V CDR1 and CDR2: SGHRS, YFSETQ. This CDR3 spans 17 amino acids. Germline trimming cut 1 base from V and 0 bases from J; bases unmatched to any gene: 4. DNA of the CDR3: TGCGCCAGCAGCTTGAGTAGCGGGAGGCTCTCCTACAATGAGCAGTTCTTC. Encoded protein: CASSLSSGRLSYNEQFF. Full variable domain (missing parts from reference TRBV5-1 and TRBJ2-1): KAGVTQTPRYLIKTRGQQVTLSCSPISGHRSVSWYQQTPGQGLQFLFEYFSETQRNKGNFPGRFSGRQFSNSRSEMNVSTLELGDSALYLCASSLSSGRLSYNEQFFGPGTRLTVL.

This CDR3 reads CASSLTAFSNEQYF. CDR3 nucleotide sequence: TGTGCCAGCAGTTTAACGGCGTTTTCCAATGAGCAGTACTTC. The gene calls are TRBV12-3 or TRBV12-4 and TRBJ2-5; D is unclear. The germline V and J ends were trimmed by 2 bases and 11 bases, with 18 bases remaining between them. CDR3 length equals 14 residues.

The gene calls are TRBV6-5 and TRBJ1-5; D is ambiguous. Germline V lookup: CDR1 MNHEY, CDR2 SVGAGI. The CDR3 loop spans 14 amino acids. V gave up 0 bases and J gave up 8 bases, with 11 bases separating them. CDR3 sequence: CASSYSRQVEPQHF. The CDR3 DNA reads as TGTGCCAGCAGTTACTCGCGCCAGGTGGAGCCCCAGCATTTT.

CDR3 DNA: TGCGCCAGCAGCCACCCGTCCGGGACAGGGGGAAGTAATTCACCCCTCCACTTT. The encoded protein is CASSHPSGTGGSNSPLHF. The chain joins TRBV4-1 to TRBJ1-6; 11 bases are a match to TRBD1. Germline CDR1 reads MGHRA; CDR2 reads YSYEKL. J was trimmed by 6 bases and V by 3 bases; bases with no gene match: 10. This CDR3 spans 18 amino acids.

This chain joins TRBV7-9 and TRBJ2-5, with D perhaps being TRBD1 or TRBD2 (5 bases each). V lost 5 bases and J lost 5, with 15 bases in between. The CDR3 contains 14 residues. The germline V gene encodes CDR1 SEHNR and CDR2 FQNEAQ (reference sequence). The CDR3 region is CASSPLLGDETQYF. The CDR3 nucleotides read TGTGCCAGCAGCCCCCTCTTGGGGGACGAGACCCAGTACTTC.